This T cell receptor beta chain emerged from a study of response to subunit inactivated influenza vaccine. General observations from the study: Researchers suggested that each seasonal influenza vaccination recruits few new T cells.

TCRdb redid the calling of the RT-PCR reads with MiXCR, one entry per CDR3 protein. The profile shows approximately 530,000 distinct CDR3 sequences, under 15% of them singletons. Trimming took 2 bases from V and 1 from J; bases not matched to a gene: 10. CDR1 is MNHEY and CDR2 is SVGAGI in the germline V gene. The length of the CDR3 is 18 residues. A few counts support this clonotype. The antigen is undetermined. The V call is TRBV6-5, the J call TRBJ2-3, with 9 bases lining up with TRBD2. The sample in question was PBMCs from blood, obtained 35 to 45 days after vaccination. This sequence originates from a middle-aged man who received an inactivated influenza vaccine. The CDR3 sequence: CASSYNPSPSGGTDTQYF. CDR3 bases: TGTGCCAGCAGTTACAACCCGAGTCCTAGCGGGGGCACAGATACGCAGTATTTT.